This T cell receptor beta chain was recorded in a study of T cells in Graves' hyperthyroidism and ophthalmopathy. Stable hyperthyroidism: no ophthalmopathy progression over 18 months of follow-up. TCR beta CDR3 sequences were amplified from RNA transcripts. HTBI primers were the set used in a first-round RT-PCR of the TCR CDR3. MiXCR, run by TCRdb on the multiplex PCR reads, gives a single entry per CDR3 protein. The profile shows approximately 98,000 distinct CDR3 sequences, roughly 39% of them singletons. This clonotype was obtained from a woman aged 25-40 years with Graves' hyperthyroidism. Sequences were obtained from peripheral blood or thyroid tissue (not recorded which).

CDR3 in DNA: TGTGCCAGCAGCTTGGGACTAGCGGGGCCCTGGGAGCAGTACTTC. Its translation: CASSLGLAGPWEQYF. The chain links TRBV9 to TRBJ2-7, with TRBD2 matching over 13 bases. Germline V gene data show CDR1 as SGDLS and CDR2 as YYNGEE. The CDR3 runs to 15 residues. V lost 4 bases and J lost 7; bases outside the gene matches: 8.